What follows describes a single T cell receptor beta chain. No antigen is known for it. A sample-barcoded 5' primer and a J-beta primer mix were used in a second PCR of roughly 7 to 11 cycles. Each CDR3 protein is one row after TCRdb ran MiXCR on the 5' RACE reads. The table has about 1.7 million distinct CDR3 sequences, 28% seen once. The source of the sample is a study of blood T cells in healthy people across ages. General study findings and limits: Naive T cell percentage showed a strong correlation with TCR beta diversity.

Trimming cost V 4 bases and J 8 bases; bases outside gene matches: 5. CDR3 size: 13 residues. From germline, CDR1 is SGHTA and CDR2 FQGNSA. V gene TRBV7-2 combines with J gene TRBJ1-2; 9 positions agree with TRBD1. The specimen was blood. The clonotype originates from a woman aged 25 to 39 in good health. The CDR3 protein is CASSWDRAKGYTF. The CDR3 DNA reads TGTGCCAGCAGCTGGGACAGGGCTAAGGGCTACACCTTC.